These T cell receptor beta chains were read from a single sample in a study of shared clonotypes between healthy human individuals. TCRdb's copy holds only in-frame clones and misses some; the assay was immunoSEQ multiplex PCR. The sample has about 110,000 clones; around 64% are singletons. The sample comprised memory CD8+ T cells sorted from blood. Receptor source: a woman aged 25 to 39 in good health. The CDR3 runs from the conserved cysteine through the conserved F or W. The order of the fields is J gene, D gene, V gene, clone size, CDR3 protein, CDR3 DNA. A D gene is named only where the DNA matches it firmly. Expanded clones are given a class, and other clones once, few, many or no size at all.

>TRBJ2-2|NA|TRBV27|NA
CASSHREGAGELFF
TGTGCCAGCAGTCACAGGGAAGGCGCCGGGGAGCTGTTTTTT
>TRBJ2-7|NA|TRBV28|NA
CASSSRTLSYEQYF
TGTGCCAGCAGTTCAAGGACCCTTTCCTACGAGCAGTACTTC
>TRBJ2-1|TRBD2|TRBV30|NA
CAWSVGTSGPYNEQFF
TGTGCCTGGAGTGTGGGGACTAGCGGACCCTACAATGAGCAGTTCTTC
>TRBJ1-5|NA|TRBV29-1|NA
CSAQEIIGQPQHF
TGCAGCGCCCAGGAAATTATCGGTCAGCCCCAGCATTTT
>TRBJ2-3|TRBD2|TRBV7-8|NA
CASSPRLAGILFTDTQYF
TGTGCCAGCAGCCCACGACTAGCGGGGATACTCTTCACAGATACGCAGTATTTT
>TRBJ2-7|TRBD2|TRBV27|NA
CASRGGTGYEQYF
TGTGCCAGCAGGGGGGGGACCGGTTACGAGCAGTACTTC
>TRBJ2-1|NA|TRBV19|NA
CASSMVFRGTEQFF
TGTGCCAGTAGTATGGTCTTTAGGGGGACCGAGCAGTTCTTC
>TRBJ1-1|NA|TRBV7-6|NA
CASSSSSSTEAFF
TGTGCCAGCAGCTCTTCAAGTTCCACTGAAGCTTTCTTT
>TRBJ2-7|NA|TRBV7-9|NA
CASEGSEYEQYF
TGTGCCAGCGAGGGATCAGAGTACGAGCAGTACTTC
>TRBJ2-3|NA|TRBV2|many
CASSEGSYLEGGTDTQYF
TGTGCCAGCAGTGAGGGCTCGTATCTAGAGGGGGGCACAGATACGCAGTATTTT
>TRBJ2-7|NA|TRBV2|NA
CASSEVRPGAGTSYEQYF
TGTGCCAGCAGTGAAGTCAGGCCCGGGGCAGGGACGAGCTACGAGCAGTACTTC
>TRBJ2-2|NA|TRBV7-9|NA
CASIPTQGWFGTGELFF
TGTGCCAGCATCCCGACTCAGGGATGGTTCGGCACCGGGGAGCTGTTTTTT
>TRBJ1-3|NA|TRBV6-4|few
CASSADASSGNTIYF
TGTGCCAGCAGTGCGGATGCTAGCTCTGGAAACACCATATATTTT
>TRBJ2-2|TRBD1|TRBV6-1|NA
CASSEKNRGLSGELFF
TGTGCCAGCAGTGAAAAAAACAGGGGGCTTTCCGGGGAGCTGTTTTTT
>TRBJ2-7|NA|TRBV7-2|once
CASSLMVGGTYEQYF
TGTGCCAGCAGCTTGATGGTCGGCGGGACCTACGAGCAGTACTTC
>TRBJ2-1|TRBD2|TRBV2|NA
CASRVAGSPYNEQFF
TGTGCCAGCAGGGTAGCGGGAAGCCCCTACAATGAGCAGTTCTTC
>TRBJ1-2|NA|TRBV10-3|NA
CAIGRDGYTF
TGTGCCATCGGGAGAGATGGCTACACCTTC
>TRBJ2-1|TRBD2|TRBV7-8|few
CASSLGGTSLDEQFF
TGTGCCAGCAGCTTAGGAGGGACTAGCTTGGATGAGCAGTTCTTC
>TRBJ1-1|NA|TRBV2|NA
CASRTLDVIFTEAFF
TGTGCCAGCAGGACACTGGACGTAATCTTCACTGAAGCTTTCTTT
>TRBJ2-3|TRBD2|TRBV25-1|few
CASSDSTGTRGTDTQYF
TGTGCCAGCAGCGATTCCACCGGGACTAGGGGCACAGATACGCAGTATTTT
>TRBJ2-1|TRBD2|TRBV7-9|many
CASSAVSGTHYNEQFF
TGTGCCAGCAGCGCGGTGAGCGGGACGCACTACAATGAGCAGTTCTTC
>TRBJ2-7|TRBD2|TRBV5-6|many
CASSSGLAGGYEQYF
TGTGCCAGCAGCTCGGGACTAGCGGGAGGCTACGAGCAGTACTTC
>TRBJ2-7|NA|TRBV5-1|NA
CASTPATGKAYEQYF
TGCGCCAGCACCCCGGCGACGGGGAAGGCCTACGAGCAGTACTTC
>TRBJ1-1|NA|TRBV9|NA
CASSVVEDTEAFF
TGTGCCAGCAGCGTAGTGGAAGACACTGAAGCTTTCTTT
>TRBJ2-7|TRBD1|TRBV11-3|few
CASSLTGGDEQYF
TGTGCCAGCAGCTTAACAGGGGGCGACGAGCAGTACTTC
>TRBJ2-7|TRBD2|TRBV12-5|NA
CASGLRAGANEQYF
TGTGCTAGTGGTTTGAGGGCGGGAGCGAACGAGCAGTACTTC
>TRBJ1-1|NA|TRBV2|NA
CASPRPTGVAFF
TGTGCCAGCCCGAGACCGACAGGTGTTGCTTTCTTT
>TRBJ1-5|NA|TRBV28|NA
CASSFSSNQPQHF
TGTGCCAGCAGTTTCAGTAGCAATCAGCCCCAGCATTTT
>TRBJ2-7|TRBD1|TRBV29-1|once
CSVVNRGAYEQYF
TGCAGCGTTGTGAACAGGGGGGCCTACGAGCAGTACTTC
>TRBJ2-1|NA|TRBV5-6|many
CASSPPSYNEQFF
TGTGCCTCCAGCCCTCCCTCCTACAATGAGCAGTTCTTC
>TRBJ2-7|NA|TRBV28|NA
CASSSIQGLDQGGYEQYF
TGTGCCAGCAGTTCTATCCAGGGATTGGATCAAGGAGGTTACGAGCAGTACTTC
>TRBJ2-1|NA|TRBV6-6|NA
CASSYEVGNEQFF
TGTGCCAGCAGTTACGAAGTAGGCAATGAGCAGTTCTTC
>TRBJ2-5|NA|TRBV5-1|NA
CASSDGGVQETQYF
TGCGCCAGCAGCGACGGAGGAGTTCAAGAGACCCAGTACTTC
>TRBJ2-1|TRBD2|TRBV19|once
CASDSGRALNEQFF
TGTGCCAGCGACAGCGGGAGGGCCTTGAATGAGCAGTTCTTC
>TRBJ1-3|TRBD1|TRBV7-6|NA
CASSYQGDSGNTIYF
TGTGCCAGCAGCTATCAGGGGGACTCTGGAAACACCATATATTTT
>TRBJ2-2|NA|TRBV7-9|NA
CASSPTGTTNTGELFF
TGTGCCAGCAGCCCGACCGGGACCACGAACACCGGGGAGCTGTTTTTT
>TRBJ2-7|TRBD2|TRBV28|NA
CASGVSGSYEQYF
TGTGCCAGCGGGGTTAGCGGGAGCTACGAGCAGTACTTC
>TRBJ2-1|NA|TRBV5-6|NA
CASSLGTVNEQFF
TGTGCCAGCAGCTTGGGGACAGTCAATGAGCAGTTCTTC
>TRBJ2-7|NA|TRBV23-1|NA
CASSYGDATYEQYF
TGCGCCAGCAGTTACGGAGACGCTACCTACGAGCAGTACTTC
>TRBJ2-7|NA|TRBV19|NA
CASRAWAGDPYEQYF
TGTGCCAGTAGGGCCTGGGCAGGGGATCCCTACGAGCAGTACTTC
>TRBJ2-1|TRBD1|TRBV4-1|NA
CASSQLSDRVAYNEQFF
TGCGCCAGCAGCCAGCTATCCGACAGGGTTGCCTACAATGAGCAGTTCTTC
>TRBJ2-2|NA|TRBV7-9|NA
CASTGRRSGELFF
TGTGCCAGCACAGGAAGGAGATCCGGGGAGCTGTTTTTT
>TRBJ2-1|NA|TRBV27|NA
CASSRSSPYNEQFF
TGTGCCAGCAGTAGGTCCTCACCCTACAATGAGCAGTTCTTC
>TRBJ2-2|TRBD1|TRBV29-1|NA
CSVDGGQGRTGELFF
TGCAGCGTTGACGGAGGACAGGGACGGACCGGGGAGCTGTTTTTT
>TRBJ2-5|NA|TRBV5-4|NA
CASSLQGVAAETQYF
TGTGCCAGCAGCTTACAAGGGGTAGCTGCGGAGACCCAGTACTTC
>TRBJ2-3|TRBD2|TRBV10-3|NA
CAISQAGGEADTQYF
TGTGCCATCAGTCAAGCGGGAGGGGAGGCAGATACGCAGTATTTT
>TRBJ1-5|TRBD1|TRBV7-9|NA
CVSSPQGAGNQPQHF
TGTGTCAGCAGTCCACAGGGGGCAGGCAATCAGCCCCAGCATTTT
>TRBJ2-5|TRBD1|TRBV7-9|NA
CASSLMTGETQYF
TGTGCCAGCAGCTTAATGACAGGGGAGACCCAGTACTTC
>TRBJ1-1|NA|TRBV5-1|few
CASRQGNTEAFF
TGCGCCAGCAGACAGGGGAACACTGAAGCTTTCTTT
>TRBJ2-2|NA|TRBV27|NA
CASSLGTGELFF
TGTGCCAGCAGTTTAGGTACCGGGGAGCTGTTTTTT
>TRBJ1-1|NA|TRBV5-4|NA
CASSRAGDTEAFF
TGTGCCAGCAGCCGGGCCGGGGACACTGAAGCTTTCTTT
>TRBJ2-5|NA|TRBV21-1|NA
CASSRGQETQYF
TGTGCCAGCAGCAGGGGCCAAGAGACCCAGTACTTC
>TRBJ2-7|NA|TRBV5-5|NA
CASTSTDTYEQYF
TGTGCCAGCACCTCAACAGACACCTACGAGCAGTACTTC
>TRBJ1-1|NA|TRBV2|NA
CAIEGWVRGKNTEAFF
TGTGCCATCGAGGGATGGGTTAGAGGGAAGAACACTGAAGCTTTCTTT
>TRBJ2-7|NA|TRBV10-2|NA
CASSVTPFGRDEQYF
TGCGCCAGCAGCGTCACCCCCTTCGGTCGTGACGAGCAGTACTTC
>TRBJ2-7|TRBD2|TRBV5-1|few
CASSLASGLAYEQYF
TGCGCCAGCAGCTTGGCCTCGGGACTAGCCTACGAGCAGTACTTC
>TRBJ2-1|NA|TRBV7-6|NA
CASRPKHTRYNEQFF
TGTGCCAGCAGACCCAAACACACCCGGTACAATGAGCAGTTCTTC